This is a list of T cell receptor beta chains from one sample in a study of radiotherapy plus CTLA-4 blockade in lung cancer. The data were produced by immunoSEQ multiplex PCR, yet TCRdb's version contains in-frame clones alone and is incomplete. Seen here are 43,000 or so clones, 55% to 80% observed once, and the top ten hold 3.5% to 4%. Source: peripheral blood, taken from a patient treated with radiotherapy plus ipilimumab. These receptor sequences come from a human donor with non-small cell lung cancer who had a complete response to radiotherapy plus ipilimumab. Both conserved end residues are part of each CDR3. The order of the fields is V gene, J gene, CDR3 protein.

TRBV4-3,NA,CASSQEGGDEQYF
TRBV28,TRBJ1-2,CASRGTGRGGYGYTF
TRBV6-5,TRBJ1-6,CASSRTGGRNSPLHF
TRBV4-3,TRBJ1-2,CASSQPGGTGGAYGYTF
TRBV5-5,TRBJ1-1,CASSSGGVNTEAFF
TRBV5-1,TRBJ2-1,CASSLATSGNEQFF
TRBV5-1,TRBJ2-7,CASSPGTAVYEQYF
TRBV20-1,TRBJ1-2,CAGANQAGYTF
TRBV2,TRBJ1-2,CASSTTREDGYTF
TRBV4-1,TRBJ2-3,CASSQFPGQGGTDTQYF
TRBV15,TRBJ2-7,CATSRGQGDNEQYF
TRBV30,TRBJ1-2,CAWSRDSPSYGYTF
TRBV6-1,TRBJ2-3,CASSVRWGDGAQYF
TRBV6-6,TRBJ1-5,CATHNRGDQPQHF
TRBV2,TRBJ1-5,CASRGQGFSQPQHF
TRBV28,TRBJ1-1,CASSLTGVQAFF
TRBV10-3,TRBJ2-5,CAISPGGVGETQYF
TRBV30,TRBJ2-1,CAWKRTGQTEQFF
TRBV4-1,TRBJ2-7,CAERTVAGGEREEQYF
TRBV18,TRBJ1-6,CASSPPEAGANSPLHF
TRBV30,TRBJ1-2,CAWSRDRGGYGYTF
TRBV28,TRBJ1-6,CASSLSGDHNSPLHF
TRBV19,TRBJ2-7,CASSMGGGSSKYEQYF
TRBV5-4,TRBJ2-5,CASSLAGRQETQYF
TRBV28,TRBJ2-1,CASSPGGGGSFRREQFF
TRBV7-9,TRBJ2-5,CASSKTSGTQYF
TRBV5-5,TRBJ1-2,CASSFGTGGGYTF
TRBV6-1,TRBJ2-5,CASNRDRGRETQYF
TRBV27,TRBJ2-1,CASSLREIRNEQFF
TRBV5-1,TRBJ1-2,CASSLGQGSVVGYTF
TRBV2,TRBJ1-2,CASSDSSQGAAYGYTF
TRBV29-1,TRBJ2-7,CSVSGSSLYEQYF
TRBV4-3,TRBJ2-7,CASSRETGAPQQQYF
TRBV11-2,TRBJ1-1,CASNLQGRGTEAFF
TRBV6-1,TRBJ1-2,CASRNRGLAYGYTF
TRBV5-1,TRBJ2-7,CASSPAGGIYYEQYF
TRBV2,TRBJ1-1,CASRGQGFLEAFF
TRBV9,TRBJ2-1,CASSSQSPTGGNEQFF
TRBV7-8,TRBJ2-1,CASSPTSPGTGYGQFF
TRBV28,TRBJ1-5,CASSFSDRALQPQHF
TRBV7-9,TRBJ1-1,CASSFQAVQAFF
TRBV6-5,TRBJ2-3,CASSYSGGSTDTQYF
TRBV19,TRBJ1-5,CASSIDGWANQPQHF
TRBV6-5,TRBJ1-2,CASRPSQGRSYGYTF
TRBV7-6,TRBJ2-2,CASSHLAGDTGELFF
TRBV7-2,TRBJ1-5,CASSWGQGNQPQHF
TRBV19,TRBJ2-5,CASSITSRSLQETQYF
TRBV10-1,TRBJ1-3,CASSIENTIYF